The next 27 T cell receptor beta chains were all read from a single sample in a study of OX40 agonist ivuxolimab in advanced cancers. Profiled with immunoSEQ multiplex PCR; TCRdb holds only in-frame clones, not every one. The data hold approximately 58,000 clones, with about 81% observed a single time. The source material was CD4+ or CD8+ T cells sorted from blood, sampled in a trial of the OX40 agonist ivuxolimab. These receptors all stem from an adult with an advanced solid tumor such as melanoma, head and neck, liver or kidney cancer.

This clone has a single count. The chain couples TRBV7-9 to TRBJ1-1; TRBD1 might be the D (5 bases). In germline, CDR1 is SEHNR, CDR2 FQNEAQ (reference sequence). V lost 5 bases and J lost 5, with 18 bases in between. This CDR3 has 15 residues. Here the CDR3 reads CASSPFGAGGTEAFF. The CDR3 coding sequence is TGTGCCAGCAGCCCCTTCGGGGCAGGTGGGACTGAAGCTTTCTTT.

The V and J genes are TRBV2 and TRBJ1-5; the D is unclear. This CDR3 is built from 15 residues. Trimming removed 5 bases at V and 0 bases at J, with 11 bases between. CDR1 is SNHLY, CDR2 FYNNEI, per germline. The CDR3, as DNA: TGTGCCAGCAGTAGGACGGAGCTTAGCAATCAGCCCCAGCATTTT. Translated: CASSRTELSNQPQHF.

The chain has TRBV7-2 and TRBJ2-1; D possibly corresponds to TRBD2 (6 bases). The CDR3 contains 15 residues. Between the trimmed V and J ends, which lost 2 bases and 0 bases, there was a span of 8 bases. Germline loops: CDR1 SGHTA, CDR2 FQGNSA. CDR3 residues: CASSLQGLSYNEQFF. The CDR3 coding sequence is TGTGCCAGCAGCTTACAGGGACTCTCCTACAATGAGCAGTTCTTC.

This chain uses TRBV27 with TRBJ2-2; D not resolved. From germline, CDR1 is MNHEY and CDR2 SMNVEV (reference sequence). V lost 3 bases, J lost 0 bases, and 11 bases lay in between. The CDR3 loop spans 16 amino acids. CDR3: CASSFFAYANTGELFF. CDR3 sequence (DNA): TGTGCCAGCAGTTTCTTCGCGTACGCGAACACCGGGGAGCTGTTTTTT.

V gene TRBV2 combines with J gene TRBJ2-5; tentative D call: TRBD1 (5 bases). The CDR3 consists of 14 residues. V lost 4 bases and J lost 5, with 14 bases in between. Germline V CDR1 and CDR2: SNHLY, FYNNEI. CDR3: CASSGEGASETQYF. The CDR3 DNA reads TGTGCCAGCAGTGGGGAAGGGGCGAGCGAGACCCAGTACTTC.

This clone showed up just a few times. The chain uses TRBV11-2 and TRBJ2-1; D may correspond to TRBD1 or TRBD2 (5 bases each). The length of the CDR3 is 15 residues. Trimming left V 1 base short and J 8 bases short, with 15 bases between. The germline V gene has CDR1 SGHAT and CDR2 FQNNGV. CDR3: CASSLGGTTRDEQFF. The CDR3 DNA is TGTGCCAGCAGCTTAGGAGGGACGACCCGGGATGAGCAGTTCTTC.

DNA for the CDR3: TGTGCCAGCAGCTTGGCCCCCGACGGGAGAGCCTACAATGAGCAGTTCTTC. Amino acid sequence: CASSLAPDGRAYNEQFF. The rearrangement uses TRBV5-4 and TRBJ2-1; the D gene is possibly TRBD2 (6 bases). Germline-derived CDR1 and CDR2 are SGHNT and YYREEE (reference sequence). The CDR3 length is 17 residues. V lost 0 bases, J lost 2 bases, and 15 bases lay in between.

V gene TRBV10-2 combines with J gene TRBJ1-2, with TRBD1 matching 7 bases. Germline V gene sequence: CDR1 WSHSY, CDR2 SAAADI. This CDR3 contains 14 residues. J lost 1 base, V lost 4 bases, and 3 bases had no gene match. The CDR3 loop reads CASSGTGFNYGYTF. The CDR3, as DNA: TGCGCCAGCAGTGGGACAGGATTTAACTATGGCTACACCTTC.

The rearrangement links TRBV6-5 to TRBJ1-4, with D perhaps TRBD1 (5 bases). V lost 5 bases and J 10 bases, leaving 17 bases between the germline ends. This CDR3 has 14 residues. The V gene's germline CDR1 is MNHEY and CDR2 SVGAGI. CDR3 loop: CASSEFGQGGKLFF. The CDR3 DNA reads as TGTGCCAGCAGTGAATTTGGTCAGGGTGGAAAACTGTTTTTT.

V is TRBV7-2 and J is TRBJ1-1, with D uncertain. This CDR3 has 13 residues. V was clipped by 2 bases and J by 1 base, with 5 bases between them. Germline V lookup: CDR1 SGHTA, CDR2 FQGNSA. The CDR3 sequence: CASSLIQNTEAFF. CDR3 DNA: TGTGCCAGCAGCTTAATACAGAACACTGAAGCTTTCTTT.

This clone came up a few times. This rearrangement joins TRBV15 to TRBJ1-1; 7 nucleotides line up with TRBD1. The CDR3 contains 15 residues. Germline CDR1 LNHNV, CDR2 YYDKDF (reference sequence). Germline trimming cut 1 base from V and 3 bases from J; bases unmatched to any gene: 5. CDR3 sequence reads: CATSRGEGADTEAFF. The CDR3, as DNA: TGTGCCACCAGCAGAGGGGAGGGGGCGGACACTGAAGCTTTCTTT.

Here the CDR3 reads CASSLAGDGTYEQYF. The CDR3 DNA reads TGTGCCAGCAGCTTGGCGGGGGACGGGACCTACGAGCAGTACTTC. The chain uses TRBV5-5 and TRBJ2-7, with a possible D match to TRBD2 (6 bases). CDR3 length: 15 residues. Between the trimmed V and J ends, which lost 0 bases and 2 bases, there was a span of 12 bases. Germline values: CDR1 SGHKS, CDR2 YYEKEE (reference sequence).

The chain has TRBV23-1 and TRBJ2-3; no firm D call. TRBV23-1 is an open reading frame whose function is uncertain. This CDR3 region has 16 residues. Trimming removed 1 base at V and 0 bases at J, with 11 bases between. Here the CDR3 reads CASSQFRCTSTDTQYF. The CDR3 coding sequence is TGCGCCAGCAGTCAATTCCGATGCACTAGCACAGATACGCAGTATTTT.

The gene calls are TRBV5-1 and TRBJ1-3; D not certain. This CDR3 is 15 amino acids long. Trimming shortened V by 6 bases and J by 4 bases, and 17 bases separated the two germline ends. Germline CDR1 and CDR2: SGHRS and YFSETQ. The CDR3 DNA reads TGCGCCAGCACCACGGAGGGAAGGCGAGGAAACACCATATATTTT. Protein: CASTTEGRRGNTIYF.

The chain combines TRBV28 with TRBJ1-2, with 8 nucleotides matching TRBD1. CDR1 MDHEN and CDR2 SYDVKM come from the germline V gene. The CDR3 consists of 14 residues. Trimming at V came to 6 bases and at J to 8 bases, leaving 11 bases not matched to a gene. CDR3 bases: TGTGCCAGCAGCACTATCCCAGGGGGCTTAGGCTACACCTTC. Protein sequence: CASSTIPGGLGYTF.

The V gene is TRBV6-5, the J gene TRBJ1-2, with D perhaps TRBD1 (5 bases). V was cut by 6 bases and J by 8 bases, with 19 bases left in between. The length of the CDR3 is 14 residues. Germline V gives CDR1 MNHEY, CDR2 SVGAGI. The CDR3 DNA is TGTGCCAGCAGCCGGGGCAGGGCGTTTGACGGCTACACCTTC. It specifies CASSRGRAFDGYTF.

The V gene is TRBV25-1, the J gene TRBJ2-1; D gene uncertain. Germline lookup yields CDR1 MGHDK and CDR2 SYGVNS. The germline V and J ends were trimmed by 3 bases and 2 bases, with 14 bases remaining between them. The CDR3 contains 16 residues. The CDR3 sequence is CASSDSWGTAYNEQFF. In DNA, the CDR3 is TGTGCCAGCAGTGACTCATGGGGAACAGCCTACAATGAGCAGTTCTTC.

This clone has only one observation. This chain uses TRBV4-2 with TRBJ1-5; D may be TRBD1 (5 bases). The CDR3 is made up of 15 amino acids. The V gene's germline CDR1 is LGHNA and CDR2 YNFKEQ. V was cut by 1 base and J by 7 bases, with 14 bases left in between. The CDR3 here is CASSQGRGSVQPQHF. The CDR3, as DNA: TGTGCCAGCAGCCAAGGGAGGGGTTCGGTGCAGCCCCAGCATTTT.

The chain links TRBV27 to TRBJ2-7; no clear D gene. CDR1 and CDR2 from the germline V gene are MNHEY and SMNVEV (reference sequence). The CDR3 extends over 14 amino acids. The V and J ends lost 3 bases and 0 bases respectively, with 9 bases between them. The CDR3 DNA is TGTGCCAGCAGTTTGAACGTGAACTCCTACGAGCAGTACTTC. Its protein is CASSLNVNSYEQYF.

This chain connects TRBV4-2 to TRBJ2-7, with D maybe TRBD2 (5 bases). Germline assignment: CDR1 LGHNA and CDR2 YNFKEQ. The CDR3 consists of 16 residues. V was cut by 3 bases and J by 6 bases, with 21 bases left in between. As DNA, the CDR3 is TGTGCCAGCAGCCACCATCGAGGAAAGGGCGGGTTCGAGCAGTACTTC. This codes for CASSHHRGKGGFEQYF.

About this clone: Additional DNA sequences in this sample encode the identical CDR3. This chain connects TRBV2 to TRBJ2-7, with 12 bases fitting TRBD2. Trimming removed 3 bases from V and 2 bases from J; junction bases left unmatched: 2. CDR1 is SNHLY, CDR2 FYNNEI, per germline. There are 15 residues in the CDR3. CDR3 in amino acids: CASSELAGGPYEQYF. Here the CDR3 DNA reads TGTGCCAGCAGTGAGCTAGCGGGAGGGCCCTACGAGCAGTACTTC.

The V and J genes are TRBV6-6 and TRBJ1-2; D perhaps matches TRBD1 (5 bases). Trimming pared 6 bases from V and 3 bases from J, leaving 17 bases between. There are 15 residues in the CDR3. In germline, CDR1 is MNHNY, CDR2 SVGAGI (reference sequence). The CDR3 protein is CASRGTGKRYYGYTF. For the CDR3, the DNA is TGTGCCAGCAGGGGAACAGGCAAAAGATACTATGGCTACACCTTC.

The chain combines TRBV5-4 with TRBJ2-3, with D possibly matching TRBD2 (6 bases). Trimming took 4 bases from V and 1 from J, leaving 16 bases between them. Germline V gene data show CDR1 as SGHNT and CDR2 as YYREEE (reference sequence). This CDR3 contains 16 residues. The CDR3 reads CASSIDRDSRTDTQYF. Written as DNA, the CDR3 is TGTGCCAGCAGCATTGACCGGGACTCTCGCACAGATACGCAGTATTTT.

The chain has TRBV28 and TRBJ2-3; D not resolved. V lost 5 bases and J lost 1, with 10 bases in between. CDR3 length: 14 amino acids. Germline lookup yields CDR1 MDHEN and CDR2 SYDVKM. The CDR3 region is CASSVPVGTDTQYF. CDR3 sequence (DNA): TGTGCCAGCAGTGTACCCGTGGGCACAGATACGCAGTATTTT.

This clone was detected only a few times. The rearrangement links TRBV11-3 to TRBJ2-1; 7 nucleotides line up with TRBD1. Germline lookup yields CDR1 SGHNT and CDR2 YENEEA. The CDR3 loop spans 14 amino acids. With V trimmed by 5 bases and J by 6 bases, 7 bases remained unmatched. For the CDR3, the DNA is TGTGCCAGCAGCCTAGGGGGACAGCTCAATGAGCAGTTCTTC. Protein product: CASSLGGQLNEQFF.

This sequence joins TRBV6-6 and TRBJ2-7; D is ambiguous. Deletions cut 4 bases from V and 1 base from J, with 11 bases between. This CDR3 region has 14 residues. Germline CDR1 reads MNHNY; CDR2 reads SVGAGI (reference sequence). Here the CDR3 DNA reads TGTGCCAGCAGTTCGTCGGGCAGGTCCTACGAGCAGTACTTC. Encoded protein: CASSSSGRSYEQYF.

The chain uses TRBV9 and TRBJ2-1; 7 positions match TRBD1. Germline lookup yields CDR1 SGDLS and CDR2 YYNGEE. With V trimmed by 5 bases and J by 5 bases, 10 bases remained unmatched. The CDR3 length is 15 residues. The CDR3 sequence is CASSRPTGVHNEQFF. In DNA form, the CDR3 reads TGTGCCAGCAGTCGCCCCACAGGGGTCCACAATGAGCAGTTCTTC.